The subject of this entry is one TCR beta chain. It has no known antigen specificity. No much larger clonotype is one base removed from it; base qualities were not supplied. Whole blood was collected in K2EDTA tubes by collaborating institutions according to the institutions' own protocols. For TCRbeta analysis, collaborators shipped samples as frozen whole blood, isolated PBMCs, or DNA extracted from either of those sample types. TCRbeta CDR3 regions were amplified from genomic DNA using the immunoSEQ Assay, a bias-controlled multiplex PCR. Per the original workflow: The number of nucleated cells in each sample was estimated from the amplification of reference gene primers within the assay. To quantify the absolute abundance of each unique TCRbeta CDR3 rearrangement, sequence reads were collapsed and filtered. For each sample, productive Simpson clonality was calculated by taking the square root of Simpson's diversity index across productive rearrangements. TCRdb retrieved this table from immuneACCESS and kept in-frame rearrangements only. Not all clones are present; in checked studies, unresolved V genes account for under half, and no reason is known for the remainder. Clone size and the V and J calls come from that table; the DNA yielded D and trimming. Across this sample there are around 30,000 clones, with around 91% seen only once. The leading ten clones occupy roughly 19% of the sample.

These data come from a study of blood T cell repertoires in COVID-19 (dated by TCRdb to 2020 to 2022). Some background on the complete study: The collaborator samples originated in the United States, Italy and Spain and spanned the acute and convalescent phases of COVID-19. The sample metadata nearly always contained a de-identified subject ID, COVID-19 status, age in years and sex. HLA class I and class II types, where available, came from metadata supplied by the sample provider rather than from assay-based typing. The prospective study material was composed of cDNA or gDNA derived from T cells, B-cell-depleted T cells, or PBMCs. The samples were drawn from two sources: the first 160 participants of the ongoing ImmuneRACE study, and over 950 subjects contributed by 6 global collaborators. A freely available public database, intended as a resource for researchers studying the immune response to SARS-CoV-2, is where the repertoires were released. The dataset comprised deeply sampled blood TCRbeta repertoires from subjects exposed to, actively infected with, or recovered from COVID-19.

The paper's findings and limits, for the study overall: The quantity of clinical and demographic metadata differed by source and by participant and was supplied without curation.

CDR3 length: 13 amino acids, cysteine to phenylalanine. The sequence is cut down to CDR3 DNA, 39 bases in frame from base 1. From a lookup of the germline V gene, CDR1 and CDR2 are SGHDT and YYEEEE. At the junction V is shortened by 6 bases and J by 5 bases, with 14 bases in between. This clonotype originated in an elderly man with acute or convalescent COVID-19. Source material: peripheral blood. In this chain, TRBV5-6 is recombined with TRBJ2-5; the D region possibly corresponds to TRBD2 (5 bases align). This receptor carries the CDR3 CASTGDPWETQYF. The sequence in DNA is TGTGCCAGCACCGGGGATCCCTGGGAGACCCAGTACTTC.